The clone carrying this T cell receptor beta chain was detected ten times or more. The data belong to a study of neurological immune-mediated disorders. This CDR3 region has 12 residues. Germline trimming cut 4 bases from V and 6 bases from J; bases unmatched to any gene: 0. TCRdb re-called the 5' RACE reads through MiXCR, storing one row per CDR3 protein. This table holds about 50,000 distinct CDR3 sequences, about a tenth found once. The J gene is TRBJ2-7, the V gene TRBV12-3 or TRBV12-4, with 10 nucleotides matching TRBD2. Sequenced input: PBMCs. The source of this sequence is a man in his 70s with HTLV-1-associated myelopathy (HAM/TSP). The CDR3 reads CASSSSGSEQYF. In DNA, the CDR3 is TGTGCCAGCAGTTCTAGCGGGAGCGAGCAGTACTTC.